This T cell receptor beta chain was observed in a study of T cell responses to AZD1222 COVID-19 vaccine (dated by TCRdb to about 2021). About the study as a whole: TCR sequencing covered over 230 trial participants: around 210 given two doses of AZD1222 and 26 given two doses of MenACWY control vaccine. Enrollment into the trials was organized by age into subgroups of 18-55, 56-69 and 70-plus years, and those subgroups contained roughly 160, 29 and 62 TCR-sequenced participants, respectively.

This clone was picked up a small number of times. There is no known antigen for this receptor. Base qualities are not at hand, and no much larger clone is one base apart. The CDR3 regions of human TCRbeta chains were subjected to immunosequencing. Per the authors' processing: TCRs in the repertoires were compared against a reference library of SARS-CoV-2-specific TCRs that had been generated with the MIRA antigen-specificity platform. Breadth was defined as the fraction of unique TCRs that were SARS-CoV-2-associated, and depth was defined as the fraction of total T cells that were SARS-CoV-2-associated. Using the MIRA data, each spike-specific TCR was assigned both to the spike region to which the TCR was reactive and to a CD4 or CD8 class. Log10-transformed breadth and depth values were compared by one-way ANOVA with Sidak's multiple comparisons tests. TCRdb stores this immuneACCESS table with in-frame sequences only. Part of the clones is absent; in the studies checked, under half of the shortfall reflects unresolved V genes, and no reason is known for the rest. The DNA was the basis for D and trimming; V, J and clone size are from that table. Within this sample are under 150,000 clones, with roughly nine tenths of them counted one time only. The ten largest clonotypes hold 1.6% of the sample.

Overall study outcomes, separate from this receptor: After two AZD1222 doses, both the breadth and the depth of spike-specific TCRs were significantly higher than at day 0 and than in MenACWY recipients. In the small 56-69-year group, the increase in depth fell short of significance, most likely because of low power. The vaccine-associated CD4 TCRs covered the entire spike protein, and the dominant responses fell in regions 160-218 and 743-854. Reportedly, close to half of the unique spike-specific TCRs recognized epitopes lying outside the regions that are mutated in the B.1.351 and B.1.1.7 variants. Conclusions about previously exposed vaccinees are limited because only 6 or 7 AZD1222 recipients were SARS-CoV-2 seropositive at baseline. Participants were mostly white British, with more females than males. The authors suggested clonal diversity may have been underestimated. No day 14 peak-response samples were available, so repertoires were characterized only after the peak T cell response.

V is clipped by 2 bases and J by 6 bases, and the sequence between their germline boundaries is 9 bases long. From the cysteine through the valine, the CDR3 covers 12 amino acids. Kept here is only the CDR3 DNA, which spans 36 bases and is read in frame from base 1. The germline V gene encodes CDR1 SGHNT and CDR2 YYREEE (reference sequence). The sample's time point label, decoded: about 28 days (+/-7) after the second vaccine dose. AZD1222 recipients given second doses at about 4 weeks or at about 12 weeks were pooled, since spike-specific TCR depth and breadth were not found to differ between the two schedules. The vaccinee samples were drawn from two UK trials, COV001 and COV002, one of which was a single-blind randomized controlled phase 2/3 trial testing AZD1222 (ChAdOx1 nCoV-19) in healthy adults. For TCRbeta chain sequencing, PBMC samples were collected from trial participants at day 0 and at day 28 after the second dose.

The chain was built from TRBV5-4 and TRBJ2-7, with TRBD2 as a weak D call on 6 bases. This material consisted of peripheral blood, taken 28 days after the second AZD1222 dose. The sequence derives from an adult who received the AZD1222 COVID-19 vaccine. At the DNA level, the sequence is TGTGCCAGCAGCTTTGGGGGAGGCGAGCAGTACGTC. This gives the protein CASSFGGGEQYV.